This T cell receptor beta chain was sequenced for a study of cytomegalovirus exposure and HLA in healthy donors. Across the whole study: The study's early data release held 80 million to 95 million unique TCRs from HLA-typed donors. Study-wide results and caveats: The authors later found most CMV-associated TCR beta chains appeared HLA-restricted. The study carried out a later analysis of TCR beta sequences. It associated 15,000 to 20,000 of them with specific HLA alleles at a false discovery rate of 0.05. Rare sequences made up most TCRs, while some public TCRs were found in many donors.

This clone was picked up a small number of times. What it recognizes is unknown. The PCR made use of 60 Vbeta and 13 Jbeta primers. The protocol was immunoSEQ multiplex PCR, while the TCRdb copy is restricted to in-frame clones and leaves out a portion. Altogether more than 90,000 clones are present, approximately 72% being singletons, with the ten largest covering about 4%. The source material was PBMCs. This clonotype was obtained from a woman aged 35 to 49 in good health and CMV-seropositive.

In DNA, the CDR3 is TGCGCCAGCAGCCATGGTAGACAGCGCGATTCCTCTAACTATGGCTACACCTTC. Encoded protein: CASSHGRQRDSSNYGYTF. This chain links TRBV4-1 with TRBJ1-2, with D perhaps matching TRBD1 (5 bases). The ends were cut back, 3 bases at V and 0 bases at J, with 20 bases in the middle. This CDR3 comprises 18 residues. Germline lookup yields CDR1 MGHRA and CDR2 YSYEKL.